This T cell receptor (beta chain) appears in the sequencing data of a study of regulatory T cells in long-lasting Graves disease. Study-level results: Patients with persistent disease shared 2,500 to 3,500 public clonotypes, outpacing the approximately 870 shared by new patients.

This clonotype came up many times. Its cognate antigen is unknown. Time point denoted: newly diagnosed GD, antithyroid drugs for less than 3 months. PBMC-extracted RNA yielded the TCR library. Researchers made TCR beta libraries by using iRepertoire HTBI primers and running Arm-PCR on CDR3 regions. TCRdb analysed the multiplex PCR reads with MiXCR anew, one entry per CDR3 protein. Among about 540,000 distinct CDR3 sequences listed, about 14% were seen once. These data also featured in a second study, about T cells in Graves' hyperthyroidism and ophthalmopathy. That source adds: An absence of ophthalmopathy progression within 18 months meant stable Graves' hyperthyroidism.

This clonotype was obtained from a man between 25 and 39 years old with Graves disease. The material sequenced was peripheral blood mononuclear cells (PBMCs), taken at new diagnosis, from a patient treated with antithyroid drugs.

The CDR3 DNA sequence: TGTGCCATTAAGACCCACGAGCAGTACTTC. Protein sequence: CAIKTHEQYF. This rearrangement joins TRBV2 to TRBJ2-7; no definite D call. From germline, CDR1 is SNHLY and CDR2 FYNNEI. This CDR3 comprises 10 residues. Trimming pared 10 bases from V and 5 bases from J, leaving 9 bases between. Using reference TRBV2 and TRBJ2-7 for the parts outside the CDR3, the full variable domain is EPEVTQTPSHQVTQMGQEVILRCVPISNHLYFYWYRQILGQKVEFLVSFYNNEISEKSEIFDDQFSVERPDGSNFTLKIRSTKLEDSAMYFCAIKTHEQYFGPGTRLTVT.